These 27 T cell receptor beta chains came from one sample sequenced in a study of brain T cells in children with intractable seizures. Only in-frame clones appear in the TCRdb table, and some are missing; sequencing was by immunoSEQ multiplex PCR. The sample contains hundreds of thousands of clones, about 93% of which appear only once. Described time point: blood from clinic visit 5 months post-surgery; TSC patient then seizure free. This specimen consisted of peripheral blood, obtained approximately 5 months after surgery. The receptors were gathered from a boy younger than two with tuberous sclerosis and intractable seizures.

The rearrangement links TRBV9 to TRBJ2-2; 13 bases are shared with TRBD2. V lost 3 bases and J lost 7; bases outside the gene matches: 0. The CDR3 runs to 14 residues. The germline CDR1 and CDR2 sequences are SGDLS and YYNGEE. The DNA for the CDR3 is TGTGCCAGCAGCGGACTAGCGGGGGGCGGGGAGCTGTTTTTT. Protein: CASSGLAGGGELFF.

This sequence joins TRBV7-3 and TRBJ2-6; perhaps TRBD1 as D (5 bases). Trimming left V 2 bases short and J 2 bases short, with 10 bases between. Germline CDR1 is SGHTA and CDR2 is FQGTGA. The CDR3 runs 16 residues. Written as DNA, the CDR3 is TGTGCCAGCAGCTTATTACAGGCCACTGGGGCCAACGTCCTGACTTTC. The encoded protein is CASSLLQATGANVLTF.

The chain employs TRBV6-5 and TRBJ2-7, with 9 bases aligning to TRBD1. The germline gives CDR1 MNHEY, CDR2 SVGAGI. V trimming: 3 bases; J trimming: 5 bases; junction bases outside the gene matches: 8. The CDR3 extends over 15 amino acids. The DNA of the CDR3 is TGTGCCAGCAGTTATCCGGGACAGGGAGTCAACGAGCAGTACTTC. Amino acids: CASSYPGQGVNEQYF.

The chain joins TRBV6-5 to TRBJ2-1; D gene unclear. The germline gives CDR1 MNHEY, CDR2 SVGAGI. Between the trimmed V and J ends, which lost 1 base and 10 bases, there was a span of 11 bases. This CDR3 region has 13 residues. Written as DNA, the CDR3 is TGTGCCAGCAGTTACTTTGCTGGGGTCGAGCAGTTCTTC. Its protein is CASSYFAGVEQFF.

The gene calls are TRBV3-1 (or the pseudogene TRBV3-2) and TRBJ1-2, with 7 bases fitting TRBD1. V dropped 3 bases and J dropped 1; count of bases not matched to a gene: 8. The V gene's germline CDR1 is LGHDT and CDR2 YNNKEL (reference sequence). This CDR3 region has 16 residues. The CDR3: CASSQSTGQRNYGYTF. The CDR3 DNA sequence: TGTGCCAGCAGCCAGTCGACGGGACAGCGTAACTATGGCTACACCTTC.

CDR3 region: CASSHVGTSGGAAQETQYF. The CDR3 DNA is TGCGCCAGCAGCCACGTCGGGACTAGCGGGGGGGCCGCCCAAGAGACCCAGTACTTC. The chain employs TRBV4-1 and TRBJ2-5; 16 bases are shared with TRBD2. Germline CDR1 MGHRA, CDR2 YSYEKL. V dropped 3 bases and J dropped 1; count of bases not matched to a gene: 8. This CDR3 spans 19 amino acids.

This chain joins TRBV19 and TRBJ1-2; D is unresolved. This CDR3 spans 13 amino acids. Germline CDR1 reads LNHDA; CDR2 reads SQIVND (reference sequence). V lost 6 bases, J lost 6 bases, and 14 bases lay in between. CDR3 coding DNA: TGTGCCAGTAGCGCAGCCTTAAGAGATGGCTACACCTTC. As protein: CASSAALRDGYTF.

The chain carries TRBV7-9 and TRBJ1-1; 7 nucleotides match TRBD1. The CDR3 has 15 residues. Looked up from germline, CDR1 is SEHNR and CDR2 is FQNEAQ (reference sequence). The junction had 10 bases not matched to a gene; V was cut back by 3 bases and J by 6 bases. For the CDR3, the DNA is TGTGCCAGCAGCTTCCTGACAGGGAGTTTTTCTGAAGCTTTCTTT. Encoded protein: CASSFLTGSFSEAFF.

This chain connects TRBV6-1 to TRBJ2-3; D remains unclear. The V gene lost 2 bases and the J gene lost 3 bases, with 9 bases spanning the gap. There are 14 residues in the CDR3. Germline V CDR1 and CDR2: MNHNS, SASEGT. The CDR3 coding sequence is TGTGCCAGCAGTGAATTGGGGTCGACAGATACGCAGTATTTT. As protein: CASSELGSTDTQYF.

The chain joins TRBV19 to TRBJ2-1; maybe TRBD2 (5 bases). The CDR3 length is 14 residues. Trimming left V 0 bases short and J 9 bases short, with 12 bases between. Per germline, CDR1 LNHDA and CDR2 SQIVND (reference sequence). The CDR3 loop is CASSIDYKGSEQFF. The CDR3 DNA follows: TGTGCCAGTAGTATAGATTATAAAGGGAGTGAGCAGTTCTTC. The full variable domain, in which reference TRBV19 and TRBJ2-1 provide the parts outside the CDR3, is DGGITQSPKYLFRKEGQNVTLSCEQNLNHDAMYWYRQDPGQGLRLIYYSQIVNDFQKGDIAEGYSVSREKKESFPLTVTSAQKNPTAFYLCASSIDYKGSEQFFGPGTRLTVL.

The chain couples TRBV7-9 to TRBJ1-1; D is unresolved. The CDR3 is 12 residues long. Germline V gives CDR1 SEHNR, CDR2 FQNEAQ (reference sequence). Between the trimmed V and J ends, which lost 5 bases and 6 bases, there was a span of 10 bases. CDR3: CASSVHMAEAFF. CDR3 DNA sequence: TGTGCCAGCAGCGTTCATATGGCTGAAGCTTTCTTT.

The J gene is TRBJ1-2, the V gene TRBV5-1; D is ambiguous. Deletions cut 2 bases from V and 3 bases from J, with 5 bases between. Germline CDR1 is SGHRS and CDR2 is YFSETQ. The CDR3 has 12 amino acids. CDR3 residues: CASSFPDYGYTF. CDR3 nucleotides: TGCGCCAGCAGCTTCCCGGACTATGGCTACACCTTC.

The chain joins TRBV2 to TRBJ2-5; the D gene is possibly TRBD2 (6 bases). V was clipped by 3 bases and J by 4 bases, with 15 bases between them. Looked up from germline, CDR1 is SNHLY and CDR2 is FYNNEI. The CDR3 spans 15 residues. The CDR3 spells CASSDLTGVGETQYF. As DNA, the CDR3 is TGTGCCAGCAGTGATTTAACGGGAGTTGGAGAGACCCAGTACTTC. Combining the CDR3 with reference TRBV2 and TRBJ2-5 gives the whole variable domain EPEVTQTPSHQVTQMGQEVILRCVPISNHLYFYWYRQILGQKVEFLVSFYNNEISEKSEIFDDQFSVERPDGSNFTLKIRSTKLEDSAMYFCASSDLTGVGETQYFGPGTRLLVL.

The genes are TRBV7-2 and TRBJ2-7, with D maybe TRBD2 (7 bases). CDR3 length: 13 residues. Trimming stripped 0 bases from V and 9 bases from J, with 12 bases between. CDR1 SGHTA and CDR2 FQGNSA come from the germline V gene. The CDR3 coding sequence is TGTGCCAGCAGCTTAGCGGAAGGGGGGGCGCAGTACTTC. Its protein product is CASSLAEGGAQYF.

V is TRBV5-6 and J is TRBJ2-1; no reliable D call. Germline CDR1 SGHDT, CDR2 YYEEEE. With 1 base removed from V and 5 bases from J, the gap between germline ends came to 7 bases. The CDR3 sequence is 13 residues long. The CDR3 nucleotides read TGTGCCAGCAGCTTGATATCCAACAATGAGCAGTTCTTC. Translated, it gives CASSLISNNEQFF.

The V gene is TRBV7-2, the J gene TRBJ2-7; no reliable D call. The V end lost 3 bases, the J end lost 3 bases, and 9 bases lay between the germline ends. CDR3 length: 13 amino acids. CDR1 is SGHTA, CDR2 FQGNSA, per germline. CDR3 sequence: CASSFFRNYEQYF. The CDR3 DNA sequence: TGTGCCAGCAGCTTTTTCCGAAACTACGAGCAGTACTTC. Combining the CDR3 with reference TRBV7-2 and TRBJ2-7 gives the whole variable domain GAGVSQSPSNKVTEKGKDVELRCDPISGHTALYWYRQSLGQGLEFLIYFQGNSAPDKSGLPSDRFSAERTGGSVSTLTIQRTQQEDSAVYLCASSFFRNYEQYFGPGTRLTVT.

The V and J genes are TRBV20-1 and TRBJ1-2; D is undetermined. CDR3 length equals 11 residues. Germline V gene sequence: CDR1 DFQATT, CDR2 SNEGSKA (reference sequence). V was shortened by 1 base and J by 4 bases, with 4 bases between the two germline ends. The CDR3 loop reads CSARGSYGYTF. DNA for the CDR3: TGCAGTGCTAGAGGGTCCTATGGCTACACCTTC.

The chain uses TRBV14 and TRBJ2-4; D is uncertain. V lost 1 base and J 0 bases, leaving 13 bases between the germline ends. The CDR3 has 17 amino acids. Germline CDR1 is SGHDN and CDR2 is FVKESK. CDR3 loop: CASSQVARYLAKNIQYF. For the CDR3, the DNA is TGTGCCAGCAGCCAAGTCGCGCGTTACCTAGCCAAAAACATTCAGTACTTC.

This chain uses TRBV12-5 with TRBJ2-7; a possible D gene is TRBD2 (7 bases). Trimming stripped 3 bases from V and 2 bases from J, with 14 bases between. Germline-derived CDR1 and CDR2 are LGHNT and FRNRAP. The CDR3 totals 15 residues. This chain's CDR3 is CASGFKQGGTYEQYF. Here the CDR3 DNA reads TGTGCTAGTGGTTTTAAACAGGGAGGGACCTACGAGCAGTACTTC.

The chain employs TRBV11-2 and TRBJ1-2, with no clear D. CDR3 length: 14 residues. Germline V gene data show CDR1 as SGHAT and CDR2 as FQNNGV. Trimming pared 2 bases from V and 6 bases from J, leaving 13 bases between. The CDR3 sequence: CASSLREAGDGYTF. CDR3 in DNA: TGTGCCAGCAGCTTAAGGGAAGCTGGGGATGGCTACACCTTC.

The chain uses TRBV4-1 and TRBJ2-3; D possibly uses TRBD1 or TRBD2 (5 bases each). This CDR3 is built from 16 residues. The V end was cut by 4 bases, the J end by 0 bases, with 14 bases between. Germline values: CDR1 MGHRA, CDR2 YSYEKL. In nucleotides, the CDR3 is TGCGCCAGCAGCCCCCCCGGGGCCCTTAGCACAGATACGCAGTATTTT. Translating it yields CASSPPGALSTDTQYF.

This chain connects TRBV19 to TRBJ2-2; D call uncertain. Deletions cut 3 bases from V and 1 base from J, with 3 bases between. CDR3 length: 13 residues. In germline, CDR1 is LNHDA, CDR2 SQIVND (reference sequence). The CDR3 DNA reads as TGTGCCAGTAGTATTTTGAACACCGGGGAGCTGTTTTTT. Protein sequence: CASSILNTGELFF.

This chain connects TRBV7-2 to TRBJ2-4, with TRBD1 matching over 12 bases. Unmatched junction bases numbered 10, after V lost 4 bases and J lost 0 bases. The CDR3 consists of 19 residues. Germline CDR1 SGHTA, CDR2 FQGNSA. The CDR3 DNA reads TGTGCCAGCAGCTCCCGGGACAGGGGGCGACCTCTAGCCAAAAACATTCAGTACTTC. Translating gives CASSSRDRGRPLAKNIQYF.

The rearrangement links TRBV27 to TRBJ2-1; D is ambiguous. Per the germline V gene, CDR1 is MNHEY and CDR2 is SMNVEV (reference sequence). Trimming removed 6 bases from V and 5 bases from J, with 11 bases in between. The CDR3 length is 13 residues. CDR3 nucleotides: TGTGCCAGCAGACGACCCGAGAACAATGAGCAGTTCTTC. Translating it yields CASRRPENNEQFF.

Here the CDR3 reads CAISVSGSEAFF. Written as DNA, the CDR3 is TGTGCCATCAGTGTATCAGGGTCTGAAGCTTTCTTT. The chain couples TRBV10-3 to TRBJ1-1; TRBD1 is a possible D gene (5 bases). Germline CDR1 ENHRY, CDR2 SYGVKD. Trimming removed 4 bases from V and 6 bases from J, with 9 bases in between. There are 12 residues in the CDR3.

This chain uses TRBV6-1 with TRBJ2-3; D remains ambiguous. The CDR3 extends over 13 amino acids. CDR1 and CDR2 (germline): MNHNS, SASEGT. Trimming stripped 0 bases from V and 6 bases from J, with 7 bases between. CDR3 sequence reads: CASSEAGMDTQYF. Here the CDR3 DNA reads TGTGCCAGCAGTGAAGCGGGGATGGATACGCAGTATTTT.

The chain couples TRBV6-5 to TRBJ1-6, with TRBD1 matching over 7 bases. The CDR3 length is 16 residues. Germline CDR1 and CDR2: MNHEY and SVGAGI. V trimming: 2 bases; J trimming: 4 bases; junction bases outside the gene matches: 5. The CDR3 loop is CASSYGDSPYNSPLHF. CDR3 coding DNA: TGTGCCAGCAGTTACGGGGACAGCCCTTATAATTCACCCCTCCACTTT.